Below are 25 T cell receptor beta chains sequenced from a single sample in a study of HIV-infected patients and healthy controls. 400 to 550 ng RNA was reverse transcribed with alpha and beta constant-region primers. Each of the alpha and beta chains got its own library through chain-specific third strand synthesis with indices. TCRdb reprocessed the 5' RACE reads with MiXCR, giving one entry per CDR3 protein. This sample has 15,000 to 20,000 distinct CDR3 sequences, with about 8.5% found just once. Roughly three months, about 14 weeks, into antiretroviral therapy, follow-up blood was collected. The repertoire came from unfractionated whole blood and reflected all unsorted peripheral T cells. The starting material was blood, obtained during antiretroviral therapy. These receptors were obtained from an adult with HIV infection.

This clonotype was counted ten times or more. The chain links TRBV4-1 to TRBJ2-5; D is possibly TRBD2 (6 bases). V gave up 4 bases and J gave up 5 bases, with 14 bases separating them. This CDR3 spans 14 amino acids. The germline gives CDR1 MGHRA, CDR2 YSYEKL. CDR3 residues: CASSRAGGRETQYF. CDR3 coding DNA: TGCGCCAGCAGCCGGGCCGGGGGAAGGGAGACCCAGTACTTC.

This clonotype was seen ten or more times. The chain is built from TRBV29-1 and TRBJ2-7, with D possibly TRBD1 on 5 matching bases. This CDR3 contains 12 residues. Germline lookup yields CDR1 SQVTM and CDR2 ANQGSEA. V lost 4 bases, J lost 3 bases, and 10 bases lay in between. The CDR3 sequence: CSVVPRGYEQYF. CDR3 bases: TGCAGCGTTGTCCCAAGGGGCTACGAGCAGTACTTC.

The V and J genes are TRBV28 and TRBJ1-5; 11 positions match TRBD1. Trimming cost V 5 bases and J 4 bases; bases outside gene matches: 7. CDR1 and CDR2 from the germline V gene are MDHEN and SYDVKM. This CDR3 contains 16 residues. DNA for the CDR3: TGTGCCAGCAGTACCCGGGACAGGGGGTTGAATCAGCCCCAGCATTTT. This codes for CASSTRDRGLNQPQHF.

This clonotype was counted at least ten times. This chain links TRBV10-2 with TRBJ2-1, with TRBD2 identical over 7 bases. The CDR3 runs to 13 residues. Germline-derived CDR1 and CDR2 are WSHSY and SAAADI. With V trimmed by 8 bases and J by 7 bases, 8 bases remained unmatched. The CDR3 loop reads CASSGLHPNEQFF. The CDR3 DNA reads TGCGCCAGCTCGGGACTACACCCTAATGAGCAGTTCTTC.

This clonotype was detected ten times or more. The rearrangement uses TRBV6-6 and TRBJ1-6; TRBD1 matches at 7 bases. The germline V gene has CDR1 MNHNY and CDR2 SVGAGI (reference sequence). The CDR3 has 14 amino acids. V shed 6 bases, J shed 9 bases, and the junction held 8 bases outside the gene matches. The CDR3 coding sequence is TGTGCCAGCAGAGGTGAGGGGGCTTCTTCACCCCTCCACTTT. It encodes CASRGEGASSPLHF.

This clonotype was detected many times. The CDR3, as DNA: TGTGCCAGCATATTAGCGGGGGACTCTTACAATGAGCAGTTCTTC. Its protein product is CASILAGDSYNEQFF. The chain links TRBV28 to TRBJ2-1, with 9 positions matching TRBD2. Germline CDR1 is MDHEN and CDR2 is SYDVKM. The J segment lost 4 bases and the V segment lost 7 bases, leaving 8 bases of the junction unmatched. The CDR3 runs to 15 residues.

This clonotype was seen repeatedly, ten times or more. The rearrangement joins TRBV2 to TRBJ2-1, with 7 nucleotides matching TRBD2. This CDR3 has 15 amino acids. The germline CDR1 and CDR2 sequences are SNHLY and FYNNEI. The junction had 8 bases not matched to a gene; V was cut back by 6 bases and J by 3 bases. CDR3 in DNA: TGTGCCAGCAGGGTGGACGGACTAGACTACAATGAGCAGTTCTTC. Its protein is CASRVDGLDYNEQFF. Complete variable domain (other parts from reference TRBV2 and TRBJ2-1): EPEVTQTPSHQVTQMGQEVILRCVPISNHLYFYWYRQILGQKVEFLVSFYNNEISEKSEIFDDQFSVERPDGSNFTLKIRSTKLEDSAMYFCASRVDGLDYNEQFFGPGTRLTVL.

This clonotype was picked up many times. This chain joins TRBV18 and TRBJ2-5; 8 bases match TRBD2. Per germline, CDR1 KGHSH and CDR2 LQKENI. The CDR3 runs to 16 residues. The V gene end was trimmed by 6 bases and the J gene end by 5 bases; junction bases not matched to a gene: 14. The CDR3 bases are TGTGCCAGCTCGAGGCGGGAAGCGGGAGATGGTGAGACCCAGTACTTC. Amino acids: CASSRREAGDGETQYF.

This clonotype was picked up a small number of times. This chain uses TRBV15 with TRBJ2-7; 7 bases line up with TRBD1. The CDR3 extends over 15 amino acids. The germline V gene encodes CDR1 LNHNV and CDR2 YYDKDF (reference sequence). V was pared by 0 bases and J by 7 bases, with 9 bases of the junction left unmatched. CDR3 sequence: CATSRDHQGVGEQYF. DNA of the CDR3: TGTGCCACCAGCAGAGATCACCAGGGGGTGGGTGAGCAGTACTTC.

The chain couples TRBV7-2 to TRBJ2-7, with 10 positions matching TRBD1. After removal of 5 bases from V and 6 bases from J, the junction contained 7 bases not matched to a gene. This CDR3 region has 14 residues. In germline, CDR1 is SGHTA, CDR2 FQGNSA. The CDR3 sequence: CASSRQGAGREQYF. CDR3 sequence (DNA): TGTGCCAGCAGCCGACAGGGGGCGGGTCGCGAGCAGTACTTC.

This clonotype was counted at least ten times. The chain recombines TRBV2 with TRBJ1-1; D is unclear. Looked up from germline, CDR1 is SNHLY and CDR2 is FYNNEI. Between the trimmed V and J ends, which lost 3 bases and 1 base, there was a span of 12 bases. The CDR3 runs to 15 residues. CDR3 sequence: CASSDSDAENTEAFF. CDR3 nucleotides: TGTGCCAGCAGTGACTCAGACGCGGAGAACACTGAAGCTTTCTTT.

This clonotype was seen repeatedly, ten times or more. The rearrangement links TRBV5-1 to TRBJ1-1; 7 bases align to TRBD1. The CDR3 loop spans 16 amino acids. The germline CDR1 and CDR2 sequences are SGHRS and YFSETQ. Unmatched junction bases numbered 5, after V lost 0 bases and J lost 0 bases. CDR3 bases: TGCGCCAGCAGCTTGGGCAGGGGGACCATGAACACTGAAGCTTTCTTT. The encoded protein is CASSLGRGTMNTEAFF. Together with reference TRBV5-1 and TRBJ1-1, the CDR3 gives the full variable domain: KAGVTQTPRYLIKTRGQQVTLSCSPISGHRSVSWYQQTPGQGLQFLFEYFSETQRNKGNFPGRFSGRQFSNSRSEMNVSTLELGDSALYLCASSLGRGTMNTEAFFGQGTRLTVV.

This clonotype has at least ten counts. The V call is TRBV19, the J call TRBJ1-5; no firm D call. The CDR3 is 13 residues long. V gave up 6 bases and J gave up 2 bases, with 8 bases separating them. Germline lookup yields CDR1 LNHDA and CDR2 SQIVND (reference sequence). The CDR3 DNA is TGTGCCAGTAGAAAGGACGGCAATCAGCCCCAGCATTTT. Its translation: CASRKDGNQPQHF.

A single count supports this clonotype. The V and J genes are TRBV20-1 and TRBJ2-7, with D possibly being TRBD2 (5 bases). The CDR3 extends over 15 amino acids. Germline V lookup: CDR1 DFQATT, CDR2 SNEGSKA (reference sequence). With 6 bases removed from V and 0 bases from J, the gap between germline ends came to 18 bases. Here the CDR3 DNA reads TGCAGTGCCCCGCGGGCCTGGGCCTCCTCCTACGAGCAGTACTTC. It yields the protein CSAPRAWASSYEQYF.

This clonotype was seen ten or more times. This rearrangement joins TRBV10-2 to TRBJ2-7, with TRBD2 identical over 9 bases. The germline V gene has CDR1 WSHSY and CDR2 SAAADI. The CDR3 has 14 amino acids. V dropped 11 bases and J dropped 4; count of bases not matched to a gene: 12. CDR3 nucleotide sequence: TGCGCCGCATGCCCCGGGCTAGCGGGGTACGAGCAGTACTTC. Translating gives CAACPGLAGYEQYF.

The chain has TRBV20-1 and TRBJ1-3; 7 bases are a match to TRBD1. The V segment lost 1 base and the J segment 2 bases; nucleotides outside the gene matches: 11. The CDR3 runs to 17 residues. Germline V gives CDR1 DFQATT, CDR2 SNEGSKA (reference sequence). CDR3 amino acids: CSARGEPGGNAGNTIYF. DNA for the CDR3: TGCAGTGCTAGAGGGGAGCCAGGGGGTAATGCTGGAAACACCATATATTTT.

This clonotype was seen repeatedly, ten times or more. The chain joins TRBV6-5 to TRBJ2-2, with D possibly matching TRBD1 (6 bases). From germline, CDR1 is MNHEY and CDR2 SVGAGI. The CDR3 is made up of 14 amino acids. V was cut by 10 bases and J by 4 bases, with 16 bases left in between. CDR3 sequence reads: CATVVGAGTGELFF. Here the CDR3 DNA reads TGTGCCACCGTCGTGGGGGCTGGCACCGGGGAGCTGTTTTTT.

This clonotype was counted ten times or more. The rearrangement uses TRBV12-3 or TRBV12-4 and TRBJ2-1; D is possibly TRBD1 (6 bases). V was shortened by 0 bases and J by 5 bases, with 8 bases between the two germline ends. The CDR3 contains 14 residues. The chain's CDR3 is CASSLAPGDNEQFF. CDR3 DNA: TGTGCCAGCAGTTTAGCCCCAGGGGACAATGAGCAGTTCTTC.

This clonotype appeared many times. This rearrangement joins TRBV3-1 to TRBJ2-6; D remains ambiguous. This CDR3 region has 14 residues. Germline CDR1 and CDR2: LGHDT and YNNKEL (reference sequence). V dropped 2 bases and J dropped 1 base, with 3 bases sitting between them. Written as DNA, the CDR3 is TGTGCCAGCAGCCAATCATCTGGGGCCAACGTCCTGACTTTC. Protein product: CASSQSSGANVLTF.

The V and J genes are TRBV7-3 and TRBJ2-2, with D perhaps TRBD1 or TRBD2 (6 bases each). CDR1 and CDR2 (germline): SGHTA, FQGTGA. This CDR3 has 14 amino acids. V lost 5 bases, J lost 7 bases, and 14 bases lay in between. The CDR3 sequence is CASSPSRGGGELFF. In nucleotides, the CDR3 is TGTGCCAGCAGCCCCAGCAGGGGAGGCGGGGAGCTGTTTTTT.

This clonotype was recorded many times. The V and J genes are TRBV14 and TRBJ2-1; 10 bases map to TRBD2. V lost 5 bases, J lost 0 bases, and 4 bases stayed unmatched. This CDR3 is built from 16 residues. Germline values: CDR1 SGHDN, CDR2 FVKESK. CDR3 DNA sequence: TGTGCCAGCAGCTCTAGCGGGAGTCCCTCCTACAATGAGCAGTTCTTC. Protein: CASSSSGSPSYNEQFF.

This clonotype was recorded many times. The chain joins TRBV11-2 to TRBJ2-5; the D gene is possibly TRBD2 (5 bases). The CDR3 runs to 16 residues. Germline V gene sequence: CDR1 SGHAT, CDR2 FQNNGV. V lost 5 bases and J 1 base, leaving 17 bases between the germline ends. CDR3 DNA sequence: TGTGCCAGCAGCCCGTACGGGCGGGCGGCCCAAGAGACCCAGTACTTC. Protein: CASSPYGRAAQETQYF.

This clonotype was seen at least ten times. CDR3 in amino acids: CASSLSPMRGSNQPQHF. DNA of the CDR3: TGTGCCAGCAGTTTATCCCCTATGAGGGGTAGCAATCAGCCCCAGCATTTT. The rearrangement joins TRBV27 to TRBJ1-5; TRBD1 might be the D (5 bases). V shed 0 bases and J shed 0 bases, with 12 bases lying between them. CDR3 length equals 17 residues. Germline CDR1 and CDR2: MNHEY and SMNVEV (reference sequence).

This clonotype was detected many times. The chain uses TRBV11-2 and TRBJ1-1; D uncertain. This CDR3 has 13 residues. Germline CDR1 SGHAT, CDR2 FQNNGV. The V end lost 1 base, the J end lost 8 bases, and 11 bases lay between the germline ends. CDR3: CASSLARTLEAFF. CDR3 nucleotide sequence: TGTGCCAGCAGCTTAGCCCGGACCCTAGAAGCTTTCTTT.

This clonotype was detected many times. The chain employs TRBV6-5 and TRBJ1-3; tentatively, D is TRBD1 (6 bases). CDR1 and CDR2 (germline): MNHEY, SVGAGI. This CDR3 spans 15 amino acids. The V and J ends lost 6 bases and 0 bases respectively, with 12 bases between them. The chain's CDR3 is CASRSSDSSGNTIYF. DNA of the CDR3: TGTGCCAGCAGAAGTTCGGACAGCTCTGGAAACACCATATATTTT.